This entry lists 16 T cell receptor beta chains sequenced from one sample in a study of early T cells in non-severe SARS-CoV-2 infection. TCRdb called the 5' RACE reads again in MiXCR, with one record for every CDR3 protein. The sample has some 58,000 distinct CDR3 sequences, roughly 14% seen once. The specimen sequenced was whole blood. Every receptor here comes from an adult who was a healthcare worker with PCR-confirmed SARS-CoV-2 infection or an uninfected control (not recorded which).

The rearrangement joins TRBV7-3 to TRBJ2-2; weak D call: TRBD1 (6 bases). The germline gives CDR1 SGHTA, CDR2 FQGTGA. Trimming took off 2 bases at V and 1 base at J, with 17 bases between the two ends. The CDR3 is made up of 18 amino acids. The CDR3 loop is CASSLVSPPTGNTGELFF. The CDR3 DNA reads TGTGCCAGCAGCTTAGTTTCCCCGCCGACAGGGAACACCGGGGAGCTGTTTTTT. Using reference TRBV7-3 and TRBJ2-2 for the parts outside the CDR3, the full variable domain is GAGVSQTPSNKVTEKGKYVELRCDPISGHTALYWYRQSLGQGPEFLIYFQGTGAADDSGLPNDRFFAVRPEGSVSTLKIQRTERGDSAVYLCASSLVSPPTGNTGELFFGEGSRLTVL.

This clonotype was seen a few times. V and J are TRBV11-2 and TRBJ2-7; 10 bases fit TRBD1. The length of the CDR3 is 15 residues. The V gene's germline CDR1 is SGHAT and CDR2 FQNNGV. Unmatched junction bases numbered 8, after V lost 5 bases and J lost 4 bases. CDR3 sequence: CASSHTGTGVYEQYF. The CDR3 region has the DNA TGTGCCAGCAGCCACACCGGGACAGGGGTGTACGAGCAGTACTTC.

This clonotype showed up just a few times. The chain joins TRBV5-4 to TRBJ2-2; tentative D call: TRBD2 (6 bases). The CDR3 loop spans 14 amino acids. V dropped 4 bases and J dropped 6 bases, with 13 bases sitting between them. CDR1 SGHNT and CDR2 YYREEE come from the germline V gene (reference sequence). The CDR3 DNA is TGTGCCAGCAGCGCCGGGAGAACACCCGGGGAGCTGTTTTTT. Its translation: CASSAGRTPGELFF.

This clonotype was seen more than once but under ten times. The V gene is TRBV11-2, the J gene TRBJ2-5; the D gene is possibly TRBD1 (6 bases). There are 14 residues in the CDR3. Germline assignment: CDR1 SGHAT and CDR2 FQNNGV. The germline V and J ends were trimmed by 7 bases and 0 bases, with 12 bases remaining between them. CDR3 region: CASTDQGYQETQYF. The CDR3 region has the DNA TGTGCCAGCACCGACCAGGGGTACCAAGAGACCCAGTACTTC.

This clonotype was recorded at least ten times. The gene calls are TRBV11-3 and TRBJ2-1; 10 bases align to TRBD2. The CDR3 spans 17 residues. Trimming took 1 base from V and 8 from J; bases not matched to a gene: 11. Germline V gene lookup returns CDR1 SGHNT and CDR2 YENEEA. The CDR3 is CASSLGASGGLLDEQFF. The CDR3 DNA is TGTGCCAGCAGCTTAGGGGCTAGCGGGGGCCTTCTGGATGAGCAGTTCTTC.

This clonotype was found many times. V is TRBV20-1 and J is TRBJ2-7, with TRBD1 identical over 10 bases. The CDR3 sequence is 14 residues long. Germline CDR1 DFQATT, CDR2 SNEGSKA (reference sequence). V dropped 7 bases and J dropped 1; count of bases not matched to a gene: 7. This CDR3 reads CSVGGQGISYEQYF. The CDR3 DNA follows: TGCAGTGTAGGGGGACAGGGGATTTCCTACGAGCAGTACTTC.

J is TRBJ1-5 and V is TRBV12-3 or TRBV12-4; no definite D call. The V and J ends lost 6 bases and 5 bases respectively, with 8 bases between them. The CDR3 runs to 12 residues. The CDR3 bases are TGTGCCAGCAGCTTACTAGATCAGCCCCAGCATTTT. Residues: CASSLLDQPQHF.

This clonotype showed up just a few times. The chain recombines TRBV3-1 with TRBJ2-7; no firm D call. Trimming removed 4 bases at V and 3 bases at J, with 7 bases between. The CDR3 runs 12 residues. CDR1 and CDR2 from the germline V gene are LGHDT and YNNKEL (reference sequence). The CDR3: CASSPTIYEQYF. Here the CDR3 DNA reads TGTGCCAGCAGCCCTACTATCTACGAGCAGTACTTC.

The chain employs TRBV2 and TRBJ2-3; D is unclear. CDR3 length equals 10 residues. The germline V and J ends were trimmed by 6 bases and 7 bases, with 5 bases remaining between them. Germline CDR1 is SNHLY and CDR2 is FYNNEI. The CDR3 spells CASREHTQYF. The CDR3 nucleotides are TGTGCCAGCAGAGAACATACGCAGTATTTT.

This clonotype was counted only a few times. The chain joins TRBV13 to TRBJ2-3; TRBD1 is a possible D gene (6 bases). Germline V CDR1 and CDR2: PRHDT, FYEKMQ (reference sequence). V was clipped by 1 base and J by 0 bases, with 11 bases between them. The CDR3 length is 16 residues. The CDR3 sequence: CASSLEPGASTDTQYF. CDR3 DNA sequence: TGTGCCAGCAGCTTAGAGCCAGGGGCAAGCACAGATACGCAGTATTTT. The full variable domain, rest sourced from reference TRBV13 and TRBJ2-3, is AAGVIQSPRHLIKEKRETATLKCYPIPRHDTVYWYQQGPGQDPQFLISFYEKMQSDKGSIPDRFSAQQFSDYHSELNMSSLELGDSALYFCASSLEPGASTDTQYFGPGTRLTVL.

This clonotype was counted only a few times. This chain connects TRBV5-4 to TRBJ2-7; D perhaps matches TRBD2 (7 bases). The CDR3 loop spans 15 amino acids. The germline gives CDR1 SGHNT, CDR2 YYREEE (reference sequence). V was shortened by 0 bases and J by 2 bases, with 12 bases between the two germline ends. In DNA, the CDR3 is TGTGCCAGCAGCTTGGAAGGCGGGGGCCCCTACGAGCAGTACTTC. As protein: CASSLEGGGPYEQYF.

This clonotype turned up a few times. This chain joins TRBV7-2 and TRBJ2-6, with 8 bases identical to TRBD1. Germline CDR1 SGHTA, CDR2 FQGNSA. This CDR3 is 16 amino acids long. Trimming took 10 bases from V and 0 from J; bases not matched to a gene: 8. The CDR3 loop is CAKARDRPSGANVLTF. In DNA form, the CDR3 reads TGTGCCAAAGCACGGGACAGGCCCTCTGGGGCCAACGTCCTGACTTTC.

The V gene is TRBV12-3 or TRBV12-4, the J gene TRBJ1-4, with D unresolved. This CDR3 is built from 12 residues. Trimming left V 3 bases short and J 12 bases short, with 11 bases between. The CDR3, as DNA: TGTGCCAGCAGTTTTCTTGGGTCTGAACTGTTTTTT. The encoded protein is CASSFLGSELFF.

The chain carries TRBV10-1 and TRBJ2-1, with 8 bases that match TRBD2. The CDR3 covers 14 residues. After removal of 4 bases from V and 3 bases from J, the junction contained 2 bases not matched to a gene. Germline CDR1 reads WNHNN; CDR2 reads SYGVQD (reference sequence). The CDR3 region is CASSAGGVYNEQFF. In DNA, the CDR3 is TGCGCCAGCAGTGCCGGGGGGGTCTACAATGAGCAGTTCTTC.

Notes on this clonotype: The junction departs from germline at one end; a sequencing error may be responsible. The V gene is TRBV11-2, the J gene TRBJ1-6; D ambiguous. CDR3 size: 13 residues. In germline, CDR1 is SGHAT, CDR2 FQNNGV. CDR3 amino acids: CASSLDLHSPLRF. The DNA of the CDR3 is TGTGCCAGCAGCTTAGATCTGCATTCACCCCTCCGCTTT.

Many counts were recorded for this clonotype. The chain has TRBV27 and TRBJ1-1, with D possibly matching TRBD1 (5 bases). The V end lost 3 bases, the J end lost 0 bases, and 11 bases lay between the germline ends. This CDR3 is 15 amino acids long. Germline CDR1 and CDR2: MNHEY and SMNVEV (reference sequence). DNA of the CDR3: TGTGCCAGCAGTTTTGGGGCTTTTATGAACACTGAAGCTTTCTTT. This codes for CASSFGAFMNTEAFF.